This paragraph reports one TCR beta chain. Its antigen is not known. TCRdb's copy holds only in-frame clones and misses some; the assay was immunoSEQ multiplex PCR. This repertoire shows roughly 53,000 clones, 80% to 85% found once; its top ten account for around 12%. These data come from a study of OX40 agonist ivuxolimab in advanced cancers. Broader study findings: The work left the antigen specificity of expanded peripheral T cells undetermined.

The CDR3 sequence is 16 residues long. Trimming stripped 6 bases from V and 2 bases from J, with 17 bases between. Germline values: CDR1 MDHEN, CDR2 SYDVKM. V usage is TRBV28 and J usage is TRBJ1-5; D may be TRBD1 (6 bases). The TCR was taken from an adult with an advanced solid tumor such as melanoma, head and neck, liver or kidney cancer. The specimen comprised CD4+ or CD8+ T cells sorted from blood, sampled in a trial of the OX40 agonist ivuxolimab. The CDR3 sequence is CASRPPGTSGNQPQHF. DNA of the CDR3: TGTGCCAGCAGACCACCCGGGACATCGGGCAATCAGCCCCAGCATTTT.